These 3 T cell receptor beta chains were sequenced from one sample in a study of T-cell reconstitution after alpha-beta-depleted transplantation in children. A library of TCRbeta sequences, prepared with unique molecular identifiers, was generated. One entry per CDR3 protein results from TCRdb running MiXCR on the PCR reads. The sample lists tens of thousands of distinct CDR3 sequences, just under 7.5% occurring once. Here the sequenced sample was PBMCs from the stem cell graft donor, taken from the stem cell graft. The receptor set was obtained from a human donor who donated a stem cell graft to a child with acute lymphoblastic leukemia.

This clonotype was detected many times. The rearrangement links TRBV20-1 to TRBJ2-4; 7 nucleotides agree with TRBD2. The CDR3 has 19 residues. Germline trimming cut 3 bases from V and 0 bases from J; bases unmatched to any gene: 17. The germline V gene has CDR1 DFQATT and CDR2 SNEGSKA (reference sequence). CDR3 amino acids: CSARAPGLSGPEAKNIQYF. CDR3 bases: TGCAGTGCTAGGGCTCCGGGACTATCGGGACCGGAAGCCAAAAACATTCAGTACTTC.

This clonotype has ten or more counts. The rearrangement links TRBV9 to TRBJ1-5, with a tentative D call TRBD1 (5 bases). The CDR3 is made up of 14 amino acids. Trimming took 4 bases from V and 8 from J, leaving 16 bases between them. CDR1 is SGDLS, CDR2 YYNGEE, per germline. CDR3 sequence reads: CASSPDWDVKPQHF. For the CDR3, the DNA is TGTGCCAGCAGCCCAGACTGGGACGTGAAGCCCCAGCATTTT.

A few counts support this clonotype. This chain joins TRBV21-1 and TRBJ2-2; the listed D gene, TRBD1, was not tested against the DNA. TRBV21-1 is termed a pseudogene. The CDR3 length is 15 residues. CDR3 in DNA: TGTGCCAGCAGCAAAGTAGAGGGGGTTGCCGGGGAGCTGTTTTTT. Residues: CASSKVEGVAGELFF.